One T cell receptor (beta chain) is described in this entry. The sample is drawn from a study of blood T cell repertoires in COVID-19. Study in general: The samples span acute and convalescent COVID-19 from the United States, Italy and Spain. PBMCs, B-cell-depleted T cells, or T cells provided the cDNA or gDNA that made up the material.

Original analysis: Reference gene primer amplification yielded estimated nucleated cell counts. Using immunoSEQ multiplex PCR, the repertoire was profiled, and TCRdb retains in-frame clones only, with some absent. V, J and clone size are taken as reported in that table, and D and trimming were inferred from the DNA itself. The sample shows 250,000 or so clones, approximately 85% of them seen only once. The germline V and J ends were trimmed by 0 bases and 11 bases, with 13 bases remaining between them. Germline lookup yields CDR1 LGHDT and CDR2 YNNKEL (reference sequence). The CDR3 is 14 residues long.

This receptor was obtained from a man older than 75 with acute or convalescent COVID-19. What was sequenced was peripheral blood. The V gene is TRBV3-1 (or the pseudogene TRBV3-2), the J gene TRBJ1-4; D is perhaps TRBD1 (5 bases). The CDR3 nucleotides are TGTGCCAGCAGCCAAGATAGCCTTGGGGGGAAACTGTTTTTT. Translated, it gives CASSQDSLGGKLFF.